The 25 T cell receptor beta chains presented below share a single source sample, sequenced in a study of blood T cell repertoires in COVID-19. This table comes from immunoSEQ multiplex PCR, and its TCRdb copy is limited to in-frame clones, with some not included. The sample has approximately 260,000 clones; over 75% are singletons. Sequenced: peripheral blood. Receptor source: a woman between 40 and 50 years old who had recovered from COVID-19.

The chain employs TRBV27 and TRBJ2-6, with 10 nucleotides matching TRBD1. The CDR3 is made up of 19 amino acids. The V gene's germline CDR1 is MNHEY and CDR2 SMNVEV (reference sequence). The trim removed 0 bases at V and 2 bases at J, leaving 7 bases unmatched. The DNA of the CDR3 is TGTGCCAGCAGTTTATCGCTCCGGGACAGGGGCGCTGGGGCCAACGTCCTGACTTTC. Translation gives CASSLSLRDRGAGANVLTF.

This chain uses TRBV12-3 or TRBV12-4 with TRBJ2-7; 10 positions match TRBD2. The CDR3 loop spans 13 amino acids. V trimming: 7 bases; J trimming: 4 bases; junction bases outside the gene matches: 4. The CDR3 region is CASTSGLAYEQYF. Here the CDR3 DNA reads TGTGCCAGCACTTCGGGACTAGCGTACGAGCAGTACTTC.

This clone showed up just once. The rearrangement joins TRBV20-1 to TRBJ2-2; 11 bases fit TRBD2. The CDR3 covers 17 residues. V shed 3 bases, J shed 4 bases, and the junction held 10 bases outside the gene matches. CDR1 is DFQATT, CDR2 SNEGSKA, per germline (reference sequence). In DNA, the CDR3 is TGCAGTGCTAGTGGCTTAGCGGGGGGGCTAGTCACCGGGGAGCTGTTTTTT. The encoded protein is CSASGLAGGLVTGELFF.

V usage is TRBV7-3 and J usage is TRBJ1-3; no firm D call. CDR3 length equals 15 residues. Germline values: CDR1 SGHTA, CDR2 FQGTGA. Deletions cut 1 base from V and 0 bases from J, with 7 bases between. The CDR3 nucleotides are TGTGCCAGCAGCTTAAAAGAAGCCTCTGGAAACACCATATATTTT. Amino acids: CASSLKEASGNTIYF.

The chain employs TRBV7-9 and TRBJ2-5; possibly TRBD1 for D (5 bases). V lost 5 bases to trimming and J lost 5 bases, with 21 bases between them. Germline assignment: CDR1 SEHNR and CDR2 FQNEAQ (reference sequence). The CDR3 is 16 amino acids. CDR3 sequence reads: CASSLTLGQGGETQYF. In nucleotides, the CDR3 is TGTGCCAGCAGCCTGACGTTGGGCCAGGGTGGGGAGACCCAGTACTTC.

The V call is TRBV7-3, the J call TRBJ2-2; D call uncertain. CDR1 SGHTA and CDR2 FQGTGA come from the germline V gene. The CDR3 has 12 residues. Trimming shortened V by 5 bases and J by 3 bases, and 4 bases separated the two germline ends. CDR3: CASSLHTGELFF. The DNA of the CDR3 is TGTGCCAGCAGCCTTCACACCGGGGAGCTGTTTTTT.

The chain employs TRBV19 and TRBJ2-5, with 7 positions matching TRBD2. Losses at the gene ends were 6 bases for V and 3 bases for J; bases not matched to a gene: 7. The CDR3 contains 14 residues. Germline V lookup: CDR1 LNHDA, CDR2 SQIVND (reference sequence). The CDR3 DNA reads TGTGCCAGTAGGGGACTAAATAGAGAAGAGACCCAGTACTTC. As protein: CASRGLNREETQYF.

This chain joins TRBV18 and TRBJ2-5, with 7 bases lining up with TRBD1. With 6 bases clipped from V and 3 bases from J, the junction kept 4 bases outside the gene matches. Germline assignment: CDR1 KGHSH and CDR2 LQKENI. This CDR3 has 13 amino acids. The CDR3 loop is CASSQGTEETQYF. In DNA, the CDR3 is TGTGCCAGCTCGCAAGGGACAGAAGAGACCCAGTACTTC.

V and J are TRBV6-1 and TRBJ2-7, with D unresolved. The length of the CDR3 is 16 residues. Trimming removed 2 bases at V and 1 base at J, with 15 bases between. The V gene's germline CDR1 is MNHNS and CDR2 SASEGT. The CDR3 protein is CASSELPRSTSYEQYF. The CDR3 nucleotides are TGTGCCAGCAGTGAACTCCCGCGGAGCACATCCTACGAGCAGTACTTC.

The chain links TRBV4-1 to TRBJ2-3; 11 nucleotides line up with TRBD2. The CDR3 spans 17 residues. With 0 bases clipped from V and 7 bases from J, the junction kept 9 bases outside the gene matches. Germline CDR1 is MGHRA and CDR2 is YSYEKL. The CDR3 protein is CASSQEWLAGGPYTQYF. As DNA, the CDR3 is TGCGCCAGCAGCCAAGAGTGGTTAGCGGGAGGGCCTTATACGCAGTATTTT.

This clone was counted a single time. The rearrangement uses TRBV4-2 and TRBJ2-5, with TRBD1 matching 9 bases. V was clipped by 1 base and J by 1 base; unmatched bases: 1. Germline-derived CDR1 and CDR2 are LGHNA and YNFKEQ. The CDR3 spans 15 residues. The CDR3 nucleotides read TGTGCCAGCAGCCAAGGGGACAGGGTCCAAGAGACCCAGTACTTC. It translates to CASSQGDRVQETQYF.

V gene TRBV27 combines with J gene TRBJ1-5, with 9 bases lining up with TRBD1. This CDR3 region has 13 residues. Germline assignment: CDR1 MNHEY and CDR2 SMNVEV (reference sequence). With V trimmed by 6 bases and J by 9 bases, 6 bases remained unmatched. The CDR3 loop reads CASRGQGGRPQHF. As DNA, the CDR3 is TGTGCCAGCAGGGGACAGGGTGGGAGGCCCCAGCATTTT.

The rearrangement uses TRBV7-2 and TRBJ1-1; D is unresolved. V gave up 1 base and J gave up 2 bases, with 11 bases separating them. Germline assignment: CDR1 SGHTA and CDR2 FQGNSA. The CDR3 loop spans 15 amino acids. CDR3 loop: CASSLEFAINTEAFF. Here the CDR3 DNA reads TGTGCCAGCAGCTTAGAATTCGCGATAAACACTGAAGCTTTCTTT.

The genes are TRBV7-2 and TRBJ2-2, with TRBD1 as a possible D gene (6 bases). V lost 2 bases and J 4 bases, leaving 8 bases between the germline ends. The CDR3 is made up of 14 amino acids. CDR1 and CDR2 (germline): SGHTA, FQGNSA. The CDR3 loop reads CASSLRQATGELFF. CDR3 coding DNA: TGTGCCAGCAGCTTAAGACAGGCCACCGGGGAGCTGTTTTTT.

The genes are TRBV3-1 (or the pseudogene TRBV3-2) and TRBJ1-2, with a possible D match to TRBD1 (6 bases). The germline V gene has CDR1 LGHDT and CDR2 YNNKEL (reference sequence). The V end was cut by 4 bases, the J end by 6 bases, with 9 bases between. CDR3 length: 12 amino acids. CDR3 sequence (DNA): TGTGCCAGCAGCCGCGACAGGAATGGCTACACCTTC. It specifies CASSRDRNGYTF.

The chain uses TRBV24-1 and TRBJ2-7; D perhaps matches TRBD1 (6 bases). The CDR3 spans 16 residues. V lost 3 bases to trimming and J lost 1 base, with 15 bases between them. Germline CDR1 and CDR2: KGHDR and SFDVKD. The CDR3 coding sequence is TGTGCCACCAGTGATCCCAAAGTACAGGGTTCCTACGAGCAGTACTTC. It translates to CATSDPKVQGSYEQYF.

This chain joins TRBV5-5 and TRBJ1-3, with 9 bases fitting TRBD1. The CDR3 spans 15 residues. V dropped 4 bases and J dropped 7; count of bases not matched to a gene: 9. CDR1 is SGHKS, CDR2 YYEKEE, per germline (reference sequence). This CDR3 reads CASSGGTGLGNTIYF. CDR3 in DNA: TGTGCCAGCAGCGGGGGGACAGGGTTGGGGAACACCATATATTTT.

The chain joins TRBV19 to TRBJ2-1; D is unresolved. The ends were cut back, 7 bases at V and 3 bases at J, with 4 bases in the middle. CDR1 and CDR2 from the germline V gene are LNHDA and SQIVND (reference sequence). The CDR3 is 11 amino acids. The CDR3 nucleotides are TGTGCCAGTACCTACTACAATGAGCAGTTCTTC. Protein: CASTYYNEQFF.

The chain joins TRBV24-1 to TRBJ1-2; 8 nucleotides match TRBD1. CDR1 is KGHDR, CDR2 SFDVKD, per germline. The V segment lost 3 bases and the J segment 6 bases; nucleotides outside the gene matches: 5. The CDR3 covers 14 residues. CDR3 nucleotide sequence: TGTGCCACCAGTGATGGGAGACAGGGGAATGGCTACACCTTC. Protein sequence: CATSDGRQGNGYTF.

CDR3 amino acids: CASSSRGADQETQYF. Here the CDR3 DNA reads TGCGCCAGCAGCTCCCGGGGGGCGGATCAAGAGACCCAGTACTTC. The chain combines TRBV5-1 with TRBJ2-5, with D possibly being TRBD2 (7 bases). V was shortened by 3 bases and J by 2 bases, with 14 bases between the two germline ends. The CDR3 length is 15 residues. Looked up from germline, CDR1 is SGHRS and CDR2 is YFSETQ.

This clone was counted a single time. This chain connects TRBV11-3 to TRBJ2-1; 9 bases map to TRBD1. The CDR3 is 16 amino acids. V lost 0 bases, J lost 10 bases, and 10 bases stayed unmatched. Germline CDR1 reads SGHNT; CDR2 reads YENEEA. CDR3 DNA: TGTGCCAGCAGCTTAGATCGGGACAGGGCGTCGGGGGAGCAGTTCTTC. This encodes CASSLDRDRASGEQFF. Filled out from reference TRBV11-3 and TRBJ2-1, the complete variable domain reads EAGVVQSPRYKIIEKKQPVAFWCNPISGHNTLYWYLQNLGQGPELLIRYENEEAVDDSQLPKDRFSAERLKGVDSTLKIQPAELGDSAVYLCASSLDRDRASGEQFFGPGTRLTVL.

This clone turned up a few times. The chain is built from TRBV7-9 and TRBJ1-6; no definite D call. The CDR3 loop spans 14 amino acids. Germline loops: CDR1 SEHNR, CDR2 FQNEAQ (reference sequence). V was cut by 4 bases and J by 8 bases, with 12 bases left in between. Written as DNA, the CDR3 is TGTGCCAGCAGCTCCGGGAGCGCTTATTCACCCCTCCACTTT. Its translation: CASSSGSAYSPLHF.

This chain uses TRBV13 with TRBJ2-1, with 7 bases aligning to TRBD1. CDR1 is PRHDT and CDR2 is FYEKMQ in the germline V gene (reference sequence). This CDR3 comprises 13 residues. The junction had 6 bases not matched to a gene; V was cut back by 5 bases and J by 8 bases. The CDR3 nucleotides are TGTGCCAGCAGCCCCGGGACAGACGATGAGCAGTTCTTC. It translates to CASSPGTDDEQFF.

The chain carries TRBV5-1 and TRBJ2-3, with 12 bases fitting TRBD1. J lost 4 bases, V lost 0 bases, and 9 bases had no gene match. This CDR3 contains 18 residues. CDR1 is SGHRS and CDR2 is YFSETQ in the germline V gene. The CDR3 DNA reads TGCGCCAGCAGCTTGGATGGGACAGGGGGCTTTGGGGCAGATACGCAGTATTTT. This gives the protein CASSLDGTGGFGADTQYF.

The V call is TRBV19, the J call TRBJ2-3; TRBD2 matches at 9 bases. The CDR3 consists of 15 residues. The junction had 6 bases not matched to a gene; V was cut back by 6 bases and J by 2 bases. Germline values: CDR1 LNHDA, CDR2 SQIVND (reference sequence). CDR3 residues: CASSLSGGTTDTQYF. The CDR3 DNA sequence: TGTGCCAGTAGCCTAAGCGGGGGGACCACAGATACGCAGTATTTT.